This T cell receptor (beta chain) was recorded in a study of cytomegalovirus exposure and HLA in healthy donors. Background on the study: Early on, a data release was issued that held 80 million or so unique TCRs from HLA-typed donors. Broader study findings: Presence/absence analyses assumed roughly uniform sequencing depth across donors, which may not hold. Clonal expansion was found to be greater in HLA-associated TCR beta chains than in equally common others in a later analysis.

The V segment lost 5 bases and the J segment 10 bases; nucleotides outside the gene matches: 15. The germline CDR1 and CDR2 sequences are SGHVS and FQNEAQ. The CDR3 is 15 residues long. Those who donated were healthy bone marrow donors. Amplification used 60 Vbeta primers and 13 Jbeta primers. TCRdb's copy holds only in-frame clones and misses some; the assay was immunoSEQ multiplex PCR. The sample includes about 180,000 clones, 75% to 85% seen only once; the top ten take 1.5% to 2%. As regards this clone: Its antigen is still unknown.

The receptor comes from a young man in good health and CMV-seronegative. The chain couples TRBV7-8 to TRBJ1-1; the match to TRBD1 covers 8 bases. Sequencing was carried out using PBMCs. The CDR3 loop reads CASSPTEQGVGGAFF. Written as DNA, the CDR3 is TGTGCCAGCAGCCCCACTGAACAGGGGGTCGGAGGAGCTTTCTTT.